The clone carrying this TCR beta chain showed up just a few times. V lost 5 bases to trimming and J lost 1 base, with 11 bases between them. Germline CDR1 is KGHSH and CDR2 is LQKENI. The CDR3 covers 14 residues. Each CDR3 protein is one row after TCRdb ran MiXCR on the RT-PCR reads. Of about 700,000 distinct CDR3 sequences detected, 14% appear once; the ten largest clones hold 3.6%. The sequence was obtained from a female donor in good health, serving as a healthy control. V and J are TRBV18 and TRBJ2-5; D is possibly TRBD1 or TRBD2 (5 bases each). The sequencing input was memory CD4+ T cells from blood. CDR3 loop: CASSERDAQETQYF. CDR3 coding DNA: TGTGCCAGCTCAGAACGGGACGCCCAAGAGACCCAGTACTTC.